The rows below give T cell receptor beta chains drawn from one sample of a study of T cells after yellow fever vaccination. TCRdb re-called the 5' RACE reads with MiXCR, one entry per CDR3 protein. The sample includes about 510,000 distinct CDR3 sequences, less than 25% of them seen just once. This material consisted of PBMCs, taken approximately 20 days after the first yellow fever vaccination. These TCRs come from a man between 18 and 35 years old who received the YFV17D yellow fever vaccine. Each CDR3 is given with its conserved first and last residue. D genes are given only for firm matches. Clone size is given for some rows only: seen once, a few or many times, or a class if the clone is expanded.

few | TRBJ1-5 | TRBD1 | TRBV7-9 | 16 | CASSKEGGQANQPQHF | TGTGCCAGCAGCAAAGAAGGGGGCCAAGCGAATCAGCCCCAGCATTTT
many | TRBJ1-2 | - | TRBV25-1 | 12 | CASGGVYYGYTF | TGTGCCAGCGGGGGGGTATACTATGGCTACACCTTC
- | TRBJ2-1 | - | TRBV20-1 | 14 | CSAARPNSYNEQFF | TGCAGTGCTGCGAGGCCTAACTCCTACAATGAGCAGTTCTTC
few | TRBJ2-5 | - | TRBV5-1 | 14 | CASSSWTEQETQYF | TGCGCCAGCAGCTCGTGGACAGAACAAGAGACCCAGTACTTC
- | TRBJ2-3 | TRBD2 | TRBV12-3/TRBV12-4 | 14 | CASSREVSADTQYF | TGTGCCAGCAGCCGGGAGGTCTCGGCCGATACGCAGTATTTT
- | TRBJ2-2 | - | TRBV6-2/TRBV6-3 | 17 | CASSYIRRTVDTGELFF | TGTGCCAGCAGTTACATAAGGAGGACAGTGGACACCGGGGAGCTGTTTTTT
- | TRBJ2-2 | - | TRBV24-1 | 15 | CATSDYRTNTGELFF | TGTGCCACCAGTGATTACAGGACGAACACCGGGGAGCTGTTTTTT
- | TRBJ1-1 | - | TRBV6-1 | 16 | CASKGGWGAQNTEAFF | TGTGCCAGCAAGGGGGGATGGGGGGCCCAGAACACTGAAGCTTTCTTT
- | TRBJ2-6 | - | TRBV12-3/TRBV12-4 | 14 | CASSISSGANVLTF | TGTGCCAGCAGTATATCTTCTGGGGCCAACGTCCTGACTTTC
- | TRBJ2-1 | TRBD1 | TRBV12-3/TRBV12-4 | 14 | CASSLSSHDRGGFF | TGTGCCAGCAGTTTATCATCCCACGACAGGGGTGGATTCTTC
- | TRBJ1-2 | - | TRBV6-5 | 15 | CASSWSREVDYGYTF | TGTGCCAGCAGTTGGTCCAGGGAAGTCGACTATGGCTACACCTTC
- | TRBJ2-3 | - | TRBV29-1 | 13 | CSVPWGATDTQYF | TGCAGCGTTCCCTGGGGGGCGACAGATACGCAGTATTTT
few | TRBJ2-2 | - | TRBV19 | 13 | CARDPANTGELFF | TGTGCCAGGGACCCTGCTAACACCGGGGAGCTGTTTTTT
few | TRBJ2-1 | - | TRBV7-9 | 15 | CASSAQGTVNNEQFF | TGTGCCAGCAGCGCACAGGGTACGGTCAACAATGAGCAGTTCTTC
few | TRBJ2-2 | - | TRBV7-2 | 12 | CASSLAPGELFF | TGTGCCAGCAGTTTAGCCCCGGGGGAGCTGTTTTTT
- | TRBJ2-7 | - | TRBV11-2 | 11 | CASSFAGEQYF | TGTGCCAGCAGCTTCGCGGGGGAGCAGTACTTC
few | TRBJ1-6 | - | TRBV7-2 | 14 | CASSLEGVGSPLHF | TGTGCCAGCAGTCTGGAGGGGGTTGGATCACCCCTCCACTTT
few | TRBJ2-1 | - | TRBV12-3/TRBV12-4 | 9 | CVGDNEQFF | TGTGTCGGCGATAATGAGCAGTTCTTC
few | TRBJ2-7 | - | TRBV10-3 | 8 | CAIGGGHF | TGTGCCATCGGGGGGGGGCACTTC
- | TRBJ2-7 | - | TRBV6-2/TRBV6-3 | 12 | CASSRILYEQYF | TGTGCCAGCAGTAGGATCCTCTACGAGCAGTACTTC
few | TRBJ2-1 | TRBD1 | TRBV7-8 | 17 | CASSRKIGTGTWHEQFF | TGTGCCAGCAGCCGGAAGATTGGGACAGGGACTTGGCATGAGCAGTTCTTC
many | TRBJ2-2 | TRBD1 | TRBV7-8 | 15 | CASSWDRLNTGELFF | TGTGCCAGCAGCTGGGACAGATTGAACACCGGGGAGCTGTTTTTT
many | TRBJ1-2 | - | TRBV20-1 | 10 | CSAPVYGYTF | TGCAGTGCTCCCGTCTATGGCTACACCTTC
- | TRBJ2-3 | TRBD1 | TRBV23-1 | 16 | CASSHRDRGMADTQYF | TGCGCCAGCAGTCACAGGGACAGGGGTATGGCAGATACGCAGTATTTT
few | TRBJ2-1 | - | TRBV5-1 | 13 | CASSHDRYNEQFF | TGCGCCAGCAGCCATGACAGATACAATGAGCAGTTCTTC
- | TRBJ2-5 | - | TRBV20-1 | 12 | CSARISPPTQYF | TGCAGTGCTAGAATCTCCCCCCCCACCCAGTACTTC
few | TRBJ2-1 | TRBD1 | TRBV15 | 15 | CATSRSGQGWNEQFF | TGTGCCACCAGCAGATCGGGACAGGGATGGAATGAGCAGTTCTTC
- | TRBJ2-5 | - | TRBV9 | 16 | CASSAAYDSDQETQYF | TGTGCCAGCAGCGCAGCATACGACAGTGACCAAGAGACCCAGTACTTC
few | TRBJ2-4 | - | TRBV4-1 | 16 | CASSQGVPMSKNIQYF | TGCGCCAGCAGCCAAGGAGTACCTATGTCCAAAAACATTCAGTACTTC
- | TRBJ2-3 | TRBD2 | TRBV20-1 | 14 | CSATTSGGADTQYF | TGCAGTGCTACGACTAGCGGGGGCGCAGATACGCAGTATTTT
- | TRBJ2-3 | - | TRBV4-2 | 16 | CASSQDPGYVSDTQYF | TGTGCCAGCAGCCAAGATCCTGGATACGTCTCAGATACGCAGTATTTT
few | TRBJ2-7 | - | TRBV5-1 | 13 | CASSLVEDYEQYF | TGCGCCAGCAGCTTGGTGGAGGACTACGAGCAGTACTTC
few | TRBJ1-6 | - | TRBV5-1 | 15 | CASSLDVTGNSPLHF | TGCGCCAGCAGCTTGGATGTGACGGGCAATTCACCCCTCCACTTT